This is a list of T cell receptor beta chains from one sample in a study of blood T cell repertoires in COVID-19. Method: immunoSEQ multiplex PCR; TCRdb's copy keeps in-frame clones and lacks some. The table lists roughly 320,000 clones, 90% to 95% of them singletons. The specimen sequenced was PBMCs or T cells enriched from blood (not recorded which). Receptor source: a woman between 25 and 40 years old who had been exposed to COVID-19. Each CDR3 is given with its conserved first and last residue. D genes are given only for firm matches. A row's size may be missing; if present it is once, few, many or a size class.

length: 13
size: .
D: .
J: TRBJ2-7
V: TRBV5-1
DNA: TGCGCCAGCAGCTTGCAGACGGAGAACGAGCAGTACTTC
CDR3: CASSLQTENEQYF

length: 15
size: .
D: TRBD2
J: TRBJ2-7
V: TRBV9
DNA: TGTGCCAGCAGCGTTAGCGGGGTTCTACCGGACGAGCAGTACTTC
CDR3: CASSVSGVLPDEQYF

length: 15
size: .
D: TRBD2
J: TRBJ2-1
V: TRBV2
DNA: TGTGCCAGCAGGCTAGGCGGGGGCTCCTACAATGAGCAGTTCTTC
CDR3: CASRLGGGSYNEQFF

length: 17
size: .
D: TRBD1
J: TRBJ1-3
V: TRBV27
DNA: TGTGCCAGCAGTTTAGAAACCGACAGGGGTAGTGGAAACACCATATATTTT
CDR3: CASSLETDRGSGNTIYF

length: 20
size: .
D: .
J: TRBJ1-2
V: TRBV9
DNA: TGTGCCAGCAGCGTAGAATGGGGCGCCTGGGGCGCTTATGGTGACTATGGCTACACCTTC
CDR3: CASSVEWGAWGAYGDYGYTF

length: 16
size: .
D: .
J: TRBJ1-3
V: TRBV15
DNA: TGTGCCACCAGCAGAGGTATCGGGACAACTGGAAACACCATATATTTT
CDR3: CATSRGIGTTGNTIYF

length: 15
size: few
D: TRBD1
J: TRBJ1-6
V: TRBV3-1/TRBV3-2
DNA: TGTGCCAGCAGCCAAGGACAGGGGGTAATTTCACCCCTCCACTTT
CDR3: CASSQGQGVISPLHF

length: 12
size: few
D: TRBD2
J: TRBJ2-7
V: TRBV7-9
DNA: TGTGCCAGCAGCGCCCGTCGGGGGGAGAAATACTTC
CDR3: CASSARRGEKYF

length: 17
size: .
D: TRBD1
J: TRBJ1-5
V: TRBV3-1/TRBV3-2
DNA: TGTGCCAGCAGCCAAGATCCGACAGGGGTGGGCAATCAGCCCCAGCATTTT
CDR3: CASSQDPTGVGNQPQHF

length: 13
size: .
D: .
J: TRBJ1-2
V: TRBV7-9
DNA: TGTGCCAGCAGCTCCCCCGGGGGCTATGGCTACACCTTC
CDR3: CASSSPGGYGYTF

length: 13
size: .
D: .
J: TRBJ2-1
V: TRBV29-1
DNA: TGCAGCGCTAAAGCACCGAACTACAATGAGCAGTTCTTC
CDR3: CSAKAPNYNEQFF

length: 15
size: .
D: .
J: TRBJ2-1
V: TRBV7-9
DNA: TGTGCCAGCAGCTTAGGAGTTGCGGGATACAATGAGCAGTTCTTC
CDR3: CASSLGVAGYNEQFF

length: 13
size: .
D: .
J: TRBJ1-2
V: TRBV7-2
DNA: TGTGCCAGCAGCTTTGTGGGGGCGGATGGCTACACCTTC
CDR3: CASSFVGADGYTF

length: 16
size: .
D: .
J: TRBJ2-6
V: TRBV20-1
DNA: TGCAGTGCTAGTCTTCTCGGGAGCCCTGGGGCCAACGTCCTGACTTTC
CDR3: CSASLLGSPGANVLTF

length: 14
size: .
D: .
J: TRBJ1-3
V: TRBV2
DNA: TGTGCCAGCAGTGAAGCCCGCTCTGGAAACACCATATATTTT
CDR3: CASSEARSGNTIYF

length: 15
size: .
D: .
J: TRBJ1-2
V: TRBV5-4
DNA: TGTGCCAGCAGCTTGGAGTCATGGGCAGGGGATGGCTACACCTTC
CDR3: CASSLESWAGDGYTF

length: 15
size: .
D: .
J: TRBJ1-1
V: TRBV4-3
DNA: TGCGCCAGCAGCCAAGATCCTTACACCAACACTGAAGCTTTCTTT
CDR3: CASSQDPYTNTEAFF

length: 13
size: .
D: .
J: TRBJ1-5
V: TRBV11-1
DNA: TGTGCCAGCAGCTTAGGCGTTGGTCAGCCCCAGCATTTT
CDR3: CASSLGVGQPQHF

length: 15
size: .
D: .
J: TRBJ2-5
V: TRBV19
DNA: TGTGCCAGTAGTAGGGTGGGGCCTCACCAAGAGACCCAGTACTTC
CDR3: CASSRVGPHQETQYF

length: 16
size: .
D: TRBD1
J: TRBJ2-1
V: TRBV6-1
DNA: TGTGCCAGCAGTGAAGCAGACAGGGGAGAGGACAATGAGCAGTTCTTC
CDR3: CASSEADRGEDNEQFF

length: 16
size: .
D: TRBD2
J: TRBJ2-1
V: TRBV5-1
DNA: TGCGCCAGCAGCTTGGGATGGCGGGGGGAGTACAATGAGCAGTTCTTC
CDR3: CASSLGWRGEYNEQFF

length: 16
size: .
D: .
J: TRBJ1-3
V: TRBV4-3
DNA: TGCGCCAGCAGCCAAGATTGGGAGGCCTCTGGAAACACCATATATTTT
CDR3: CASSQDWEASGNTIYF

length: 17
size: .
D: TRBD1
J: TRBJ1-1
V: TRBV9
DNA: TGTGCCAGCAGCGTAGGGGGACAGTTAAGCATGAACACTGAAGCTTTCTTT
CDR3: CASSVGGQLSMNTEAFF

length: 14
size: .
D: .
J: TRBJ2-2
V: TRBV5-6
DNA: TGTGCCAGCAGCCGTACCAAGCGTACCGGGGAGCTGTTTTTT
CDR3: CASSRTKRTGELFF

length: 16
size: .
D: TRBD2
J: TRBJ2-3
V: TRBV5-5
DNA: TGTGCCAGCAGCCTCCGACTAGCGGGGGACCCAGATACGCAGTATTTT
CDR3: CASSLRLAGDPDTQYF

length: 14
size: .
D: TRBD1
J: TRBJ1-3
V: TRBV7-8
DNA: TGTGCCAGCAGGACAGGGTTTAGGGGAAACACCATATATTTT
CDR3: CASRTGFRGNTIYF

length: 17
size: .
D: .
J: TRBJ2-1
V: TRBV7-3
DNA: TGTGCCAGCAGCCCCTGGGGACTTGGGAATTCCTACAATGAGCAGTTCTTC
CDR3: CASSPWGLGNSYNEQFF

length: 14
size: .
D: .
J: TRBJ1-2
V: TRBV24-1
DNA: TGTGCCACCAGTGATTTCCGGACAGAGTATGGCTACACCTTC
CDR3: CATSDFRTEYGYTF

length: 13
size: once
D: .
J: TRBJ1-2
V: TRBV12-3/TRBV12-4
DNA: TGTGCCAGCAGCCCCAAACGAGGGTACGGCTACACCTTC
CDR3: CASSPKRGYGYTF

length: 14
size: .
D: .
J: TRBJ1-1
V: TRBV7-2
DNA: TGTGCCAGCAGCTGGGGGACAACGAACACTGAAGCTTTCTTT
CDR3: CASSWGTTNTEAFF

length: 16
size: .
D: .
J: TRBJ1-6
V: TRBV2
DNA: TGTGCCAGCAGTGAATCCCGACCAGGGAATAATTCACCCCTCCACTTT
CDR3: CASSESRPGNNSPLHF

length: 15
size: .
D: TRBD2
J: TRBJ2-7
V: TRBV19
DNA: TGTGCCAGTATAGTCACCGGGGGGGGGATTAACGAGCAGTACTTC
CDR3: CASIVTGGGINEQYF

length: 15
size: .
D: .
J: TRBJ2-4
V: TRBV7-9
DNA: TGTGCCAGCAGTCGCGACGGACTAGCCAAAAACATTCAGTACTTC
CDR3: CASSRDGLAKNIQYF

length: 16
size: .
D: TRBD1
J: TRBJ2-7
V: TRBV5-1
DNA: TGCGCCAGCAGCTTGGCTGGACAGGGATCCTCCTACGAGCAGTACTTC
CDR3: CASSLAGQGSSYEQYF